One T cell receptor beta chain is described in this entry. Germline CDR1 SGHAT, CDR2 FQNNGV. The CDR3 totals 15 residues. Trimming shortened V by 4 bases and J by 4 bases, and 13 bases separated the two germline ends. The record originates from a study of T cell changes during pregnancy in multiple sclerosis. Sequencing was performed with immunoSEQ multiplex PCR; in TCRdb, only in-frame clones are kept and a portion is missing. The table shows 20,000 to 30,000 clones, with roughly 89% occurring only once. This material consisted of CD8+ T cells from peripheral blood mononuclear cells, taken in the second trimester of pregnancy. The clonotype was recovered from a female donor with multiple sclerosis, enrolled in a pregnancy study. The chain joins TRBV11-2 to TRBJ2-2; D is perhaps TRBD2 (6 bases). The CDR3 loop reads CASSSLARGTGELFF. For the CDR3, the DNA is TGTGCCAGCAGCTCTCTAGCGAGGGGCACCGGGGAGCTGTTTTTT.